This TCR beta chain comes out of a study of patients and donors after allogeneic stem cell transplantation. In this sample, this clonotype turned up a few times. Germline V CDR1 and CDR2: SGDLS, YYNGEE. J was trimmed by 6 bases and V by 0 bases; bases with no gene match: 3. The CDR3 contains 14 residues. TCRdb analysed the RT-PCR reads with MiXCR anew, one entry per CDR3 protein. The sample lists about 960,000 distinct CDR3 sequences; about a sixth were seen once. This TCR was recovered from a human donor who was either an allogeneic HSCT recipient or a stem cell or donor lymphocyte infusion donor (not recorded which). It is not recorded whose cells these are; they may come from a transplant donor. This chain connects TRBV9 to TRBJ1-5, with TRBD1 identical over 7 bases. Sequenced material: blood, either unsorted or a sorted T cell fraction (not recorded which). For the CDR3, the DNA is TGTGCCAGCAGCGTAGGGACAGGAGGTCAGCCCCAGCATTTT. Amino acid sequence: CASSVGTGGQPQHF.